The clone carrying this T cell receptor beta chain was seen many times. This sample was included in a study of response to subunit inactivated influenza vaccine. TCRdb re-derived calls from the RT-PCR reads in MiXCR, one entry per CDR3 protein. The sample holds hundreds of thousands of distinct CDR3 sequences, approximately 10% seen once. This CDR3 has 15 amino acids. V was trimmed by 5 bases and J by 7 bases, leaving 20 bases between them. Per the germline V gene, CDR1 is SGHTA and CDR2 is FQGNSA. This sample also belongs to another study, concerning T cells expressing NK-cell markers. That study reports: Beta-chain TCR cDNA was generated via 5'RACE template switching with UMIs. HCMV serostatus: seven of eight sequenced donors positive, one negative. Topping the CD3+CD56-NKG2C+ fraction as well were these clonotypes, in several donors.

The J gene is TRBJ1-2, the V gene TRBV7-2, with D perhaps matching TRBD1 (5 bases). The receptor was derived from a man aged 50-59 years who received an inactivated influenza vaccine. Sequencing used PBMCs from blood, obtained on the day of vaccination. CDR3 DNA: TGTGCCAGCAGCCCCTCACAAGCAGGGAGCGGTGGCTACACCTTC. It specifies CASSPSQAGSGGYTF.